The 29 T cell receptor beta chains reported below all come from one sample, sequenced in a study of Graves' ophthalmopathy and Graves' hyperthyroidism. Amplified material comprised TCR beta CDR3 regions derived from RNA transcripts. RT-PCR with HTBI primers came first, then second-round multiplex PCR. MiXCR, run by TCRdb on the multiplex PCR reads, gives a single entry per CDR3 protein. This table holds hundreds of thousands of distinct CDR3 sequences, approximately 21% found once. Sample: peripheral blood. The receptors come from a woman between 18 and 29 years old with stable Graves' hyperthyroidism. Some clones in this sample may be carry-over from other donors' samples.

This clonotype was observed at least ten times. CDR3 region: CSARDYRRPSYEQYF. CDR3 in DNA: TGCAGTGCTAGAGATTATAGGAGACCCTCCTACGAGCAGTACTTC. V usage is TRBV20-1 and J usage is TRBJ2-7; D ambiguous. The CDR3 has 15 residues. V was trimmed by 0 bases and J by 0 bases, leaving 12 bases between them. Looked up from germline, CDR1 is DFQATT and CDR2 is SNEGSKA (reference sequence).

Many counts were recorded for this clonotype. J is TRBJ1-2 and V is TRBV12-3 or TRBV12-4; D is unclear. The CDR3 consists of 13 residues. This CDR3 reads CAVWENSNYGYTF. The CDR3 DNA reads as TGTGCAGTCTGGGAGAACTCTAACTATGGCTACACCTTC.

The CDR3 is CASSPAGGPTNTQYF. The CDR3 nucleotides read TGCGCCAGCAGCCCAGCGGGAGGCCCCACGAATACGCAGTATTTT. The chain joins TRBV4-1 to TRBJ2-3; 9 positions match TRBD2. Germline CDR1 MGHRA, CDR2 YSYEKL. There are 15 residues in the CDR3. Losses at the gene ends were 4 bases for V and 7 bases for J; bases not matched to a gene: 9.

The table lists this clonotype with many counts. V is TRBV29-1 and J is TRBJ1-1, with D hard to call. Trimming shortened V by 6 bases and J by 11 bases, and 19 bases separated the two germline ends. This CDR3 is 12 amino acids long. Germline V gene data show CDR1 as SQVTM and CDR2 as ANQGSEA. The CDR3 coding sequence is TGCAGCGTAGTCCTACCGGGAGGTTTGGCTTTCTTT. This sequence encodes CSVVLPGGLAFF.

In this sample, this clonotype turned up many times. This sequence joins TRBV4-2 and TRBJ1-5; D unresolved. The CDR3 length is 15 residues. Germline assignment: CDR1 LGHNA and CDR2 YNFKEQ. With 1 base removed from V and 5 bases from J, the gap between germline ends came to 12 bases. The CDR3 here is CASSQGEGLDQPQHF. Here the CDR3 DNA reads TGTGCCAGCAGCCAAGGCGAAGGGTTGGATCAGCCCCAGCATTTT.

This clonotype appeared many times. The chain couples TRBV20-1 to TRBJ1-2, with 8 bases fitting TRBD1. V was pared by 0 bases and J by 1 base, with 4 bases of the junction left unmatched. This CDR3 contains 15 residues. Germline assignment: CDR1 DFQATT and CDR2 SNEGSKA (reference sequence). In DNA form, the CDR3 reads TGCAGTGCTAGAGATTCAGGGGGCAGTAACTATGGCTACACCTTC. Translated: CSARDSGGSNYGYTF.

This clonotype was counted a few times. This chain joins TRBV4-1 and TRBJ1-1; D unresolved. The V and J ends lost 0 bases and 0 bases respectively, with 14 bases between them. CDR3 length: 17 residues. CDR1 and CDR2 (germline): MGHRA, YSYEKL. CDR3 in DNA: TGCGCCAGCAGCCAAGATAGGCAGTTGATTATGAACACTGAAGCTTTCTTT. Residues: CASSQDRQLIMNTEAFF.

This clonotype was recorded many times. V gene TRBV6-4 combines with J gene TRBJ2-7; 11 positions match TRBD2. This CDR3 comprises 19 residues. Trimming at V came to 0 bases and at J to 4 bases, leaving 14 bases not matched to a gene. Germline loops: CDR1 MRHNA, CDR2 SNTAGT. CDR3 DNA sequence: TGTGCCAGCAGTGACTCGGGGGTAGCGGGAGGGTTCGCGGCATACGAGCAGTACTTC. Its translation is CASSDSGVAGGFAAYEQYF.

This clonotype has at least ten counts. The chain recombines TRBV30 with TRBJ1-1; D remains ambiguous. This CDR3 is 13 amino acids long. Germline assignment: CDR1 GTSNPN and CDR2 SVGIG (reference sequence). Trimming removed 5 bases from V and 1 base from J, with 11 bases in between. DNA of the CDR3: TGTGCCTGGGTGGGAAGGGCGAACACTGAAGCTTTCTTT. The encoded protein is CAWVGRANTEAFF.

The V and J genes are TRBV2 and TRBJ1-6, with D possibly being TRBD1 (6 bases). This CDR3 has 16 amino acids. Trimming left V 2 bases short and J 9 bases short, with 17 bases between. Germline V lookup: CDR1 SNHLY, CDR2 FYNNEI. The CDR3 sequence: CASSETAGDRGSPLHF. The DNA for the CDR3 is TGTGCCAGCAGTGAAACCGCAGGGGACCGGGGTTCACCCCTCCACTTT.

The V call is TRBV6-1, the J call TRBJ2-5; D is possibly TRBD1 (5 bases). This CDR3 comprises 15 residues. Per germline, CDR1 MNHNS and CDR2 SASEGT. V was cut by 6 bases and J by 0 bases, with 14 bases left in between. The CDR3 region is CASSAPDSYQETQYF. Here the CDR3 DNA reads TGTGCCAGCAGCGCACCCGACAGTTACCAAGAGACCCAGTACTTC.

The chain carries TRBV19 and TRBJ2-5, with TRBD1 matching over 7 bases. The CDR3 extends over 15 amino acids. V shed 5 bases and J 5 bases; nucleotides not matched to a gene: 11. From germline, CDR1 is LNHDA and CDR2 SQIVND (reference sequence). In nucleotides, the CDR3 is TGTGCCAGTAGTGGAAGGACAGGAGACAAGGAGACCCAGTACTTC. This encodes CASSGRTGDKETQYF.

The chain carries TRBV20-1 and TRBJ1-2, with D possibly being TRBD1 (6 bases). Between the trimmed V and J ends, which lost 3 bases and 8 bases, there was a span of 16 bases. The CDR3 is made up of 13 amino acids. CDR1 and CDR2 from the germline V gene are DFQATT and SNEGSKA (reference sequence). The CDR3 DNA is TGCAGTGCTAGTGGGTGGGGGGCGGAAGGCTACACCTTC. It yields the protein CSASGWGAEGYTF.

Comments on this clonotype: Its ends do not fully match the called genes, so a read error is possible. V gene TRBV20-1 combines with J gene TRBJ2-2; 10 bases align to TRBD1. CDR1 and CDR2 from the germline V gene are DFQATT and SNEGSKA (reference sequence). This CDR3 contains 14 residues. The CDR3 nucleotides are TGCAGTGCCCTGTGGACAGGGGGAACCGGGGAGCTGTGTTTT. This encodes CSALWTGGTGELCF.

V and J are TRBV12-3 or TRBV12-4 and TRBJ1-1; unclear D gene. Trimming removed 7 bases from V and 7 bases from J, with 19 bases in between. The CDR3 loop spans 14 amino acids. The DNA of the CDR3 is TGTGCCAGCACCCTAACTAGGAGGCGCGGTGAAGCTTTCTTT. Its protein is CASTLTRRRGEAFF.

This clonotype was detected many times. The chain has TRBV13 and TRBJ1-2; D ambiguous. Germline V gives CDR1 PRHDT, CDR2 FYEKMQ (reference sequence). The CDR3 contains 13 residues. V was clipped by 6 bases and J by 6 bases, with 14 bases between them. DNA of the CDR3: TGTGCCAGCAGTCCGAGGGCGGAGGATGGCTACACCTTC. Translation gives CASSPRAEDGYTF. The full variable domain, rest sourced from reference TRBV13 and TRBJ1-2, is AAGVIQSPRHLIKEKRETATLKCYPIPRHDTVYWYQQGPGQDPQFLISFYEKMQSDKGSIPDRFSAQQFSDYHSELNMSSLELGDSALYFCASSPRAEDGYTFGSGTRLTVV.

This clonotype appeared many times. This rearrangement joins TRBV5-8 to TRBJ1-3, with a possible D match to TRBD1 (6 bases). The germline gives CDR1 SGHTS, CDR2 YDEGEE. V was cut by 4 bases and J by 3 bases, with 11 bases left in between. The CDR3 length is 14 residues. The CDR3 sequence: CASSAGTIGNTIYF. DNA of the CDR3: TGTGCCAGCAGCGCTGGGACAATTGGAAACACCATATATTTT.

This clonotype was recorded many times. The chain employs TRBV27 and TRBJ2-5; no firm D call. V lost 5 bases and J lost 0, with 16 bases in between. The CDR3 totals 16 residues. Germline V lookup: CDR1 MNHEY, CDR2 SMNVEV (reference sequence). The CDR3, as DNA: TGTGCCAGCAGTAGTACGGCAACCGGATACCAAGAGACCCAGTACTTC. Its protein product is CASSSTATGYQETQYF.

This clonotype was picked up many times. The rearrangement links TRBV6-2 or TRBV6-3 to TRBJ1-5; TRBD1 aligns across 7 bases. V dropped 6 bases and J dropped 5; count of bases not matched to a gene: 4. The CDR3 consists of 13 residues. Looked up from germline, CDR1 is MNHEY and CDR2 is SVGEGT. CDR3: CASRQGLDQPQHF. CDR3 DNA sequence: TGTGCCAGCAGACAGGGGTTGGATCAGCCCCAGCATTTT.

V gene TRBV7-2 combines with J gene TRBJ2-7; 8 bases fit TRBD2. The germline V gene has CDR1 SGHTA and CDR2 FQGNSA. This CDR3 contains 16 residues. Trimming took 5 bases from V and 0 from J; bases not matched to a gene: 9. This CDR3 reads CASSPRGRGVSYEQYF. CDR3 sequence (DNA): TGTGCCAGCAGCCCTAGAGGGCGGGGGGTCTCCTACGAGCAGTACTTC.

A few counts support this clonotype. The CDR3 loop is CSAPKSTGELFF. The CDR3, as DNA: TGCAGTGCTCCAAAATCCACCGGGGAGCTGTTTTTT. The chain uses TRBV20-1 and TRBJ2-2; D remains unclear. Trimming left V 5 bases short and J 4 bases short, with 8 bases between. Germline V CDR1 and CDR2: DFQATT, SNEGSKA (reference sequence). The CDR3 length is 12 residues.

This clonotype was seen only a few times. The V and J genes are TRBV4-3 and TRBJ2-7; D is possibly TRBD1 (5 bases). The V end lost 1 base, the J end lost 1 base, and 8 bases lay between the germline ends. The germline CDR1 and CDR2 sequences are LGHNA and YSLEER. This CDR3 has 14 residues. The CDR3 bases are TGCGCCAGCAGCCAAGTTGGGGCTTCCTACGAGCAGTACTTC. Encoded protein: CASSQVGASYEQYF.

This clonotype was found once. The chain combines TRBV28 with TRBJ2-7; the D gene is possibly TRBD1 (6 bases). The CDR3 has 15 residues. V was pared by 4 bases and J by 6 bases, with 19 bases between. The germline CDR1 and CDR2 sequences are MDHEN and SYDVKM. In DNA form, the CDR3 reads TGTGCCAGCAGTTCTCTCTCAGGGGCCAAGGGCGAGCAGTACTTC. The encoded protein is CASSSLSGAKGEQYF.

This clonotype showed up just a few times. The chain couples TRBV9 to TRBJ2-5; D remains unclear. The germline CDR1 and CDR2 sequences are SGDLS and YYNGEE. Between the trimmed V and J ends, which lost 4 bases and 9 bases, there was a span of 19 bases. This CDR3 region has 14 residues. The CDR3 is CASSPDPQIGAQYF. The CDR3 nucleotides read TGTGCCAGCAGCCCCGACCCGCAAATTGGGGCCCAGTACTTC. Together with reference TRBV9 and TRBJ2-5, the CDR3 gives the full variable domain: DSGVTQTPKHLITATGQRVTLRCSPRSGDLSVYWYQQSLDQGLQFLIQYYNGEERAKGNILERFSAQQFPDLHSELNLSSLELGDSALYFCASSPDPQIGAQYFGPGTRLLVL.

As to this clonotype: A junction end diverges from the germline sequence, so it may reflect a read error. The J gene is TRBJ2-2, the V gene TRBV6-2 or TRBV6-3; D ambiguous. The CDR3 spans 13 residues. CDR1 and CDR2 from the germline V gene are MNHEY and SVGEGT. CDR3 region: CASRATVTWELFF. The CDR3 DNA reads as TGTGCCAGCAGAGCTACAGTCACCTGGGAGCTGTTTTTT.

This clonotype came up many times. CDR3 DNA: TGCAGTGCTAGTGTTGAACTAGCGGGAGGACCCCAGTTCTTC. Amino acids: CSASVELAGGPQFF. The chain uses TRBV20-1 and TRBJ2-1; 12 nucleotides align to TRBD2. Trimming removed 3 bases from V and 13 bases from J; junction bases left unmatched: 10. Germline CDR1 DFQATT, CDR2 SNEGSKA (reference sequence). The CDR3 spans 14 residues.

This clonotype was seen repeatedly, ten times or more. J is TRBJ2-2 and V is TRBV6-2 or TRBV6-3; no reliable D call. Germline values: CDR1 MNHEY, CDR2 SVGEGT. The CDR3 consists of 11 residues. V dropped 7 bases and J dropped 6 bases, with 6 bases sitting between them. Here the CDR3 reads CASTPSGELFF. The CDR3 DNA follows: TGTGCCAGCACCCCGTCCGGGGAGCTGTTTTTT.

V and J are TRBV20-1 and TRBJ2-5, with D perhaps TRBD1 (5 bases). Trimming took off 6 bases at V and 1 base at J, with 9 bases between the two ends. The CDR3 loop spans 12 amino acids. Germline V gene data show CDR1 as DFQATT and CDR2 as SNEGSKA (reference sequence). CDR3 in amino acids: CSADTFQETQYF. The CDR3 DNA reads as TGCAGTGCGGACACCTTCCAAGAGACCCAGTACTTC.

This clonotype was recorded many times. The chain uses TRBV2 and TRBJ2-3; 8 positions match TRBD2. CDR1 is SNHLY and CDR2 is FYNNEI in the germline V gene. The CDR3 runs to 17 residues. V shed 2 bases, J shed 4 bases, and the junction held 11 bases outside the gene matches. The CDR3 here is CASSESGAGGRADTQYF. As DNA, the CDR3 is TGTGCCAGCAGTGAAAGTGGGGCGGGAGGTCGAGCAGATACGCAGTATTTT.